One sample yielded the 5 T cell receptor beta chains listed below, sequenced in a study of Tregs in tolerant kidney transplant recipients. The nonmyeloablative bone marrow transplants came from related graft donors, with transient mixed chimerism. Libraries were prepared by immunoSEQ multiplex PCR; TCRdb keeps only in-frame clonotypes and omits some of them. This sample has around 86,000 clones, with about 91% found just once. Sequencing was performed on CD4+ T cells from blood (PBMCs), taken 24 months after the transplant. These receptor sequences come from a human patient who received a combined kidney and bone marrow transplant. Some T cells here may be from the graft donor.

The V gene is TRBV18, the J gene TRBJ1-2; 7 bases fit TRBD1. Trimming cost V 3 bases and J 0 bases; bases outside gene matches: 4. The CDR3 loop spans 15 amino acids. Germline assignment: CDR1 KGHSH and CDR2 LQKENI. The CDR3 sequence is CASSPGTEPNYGYTF. CDR3 DNA sequence: TGTGCCAGCTCACCCGGGACAGAGCCTAACTATGGCTACACCTTC.

V and J are TRBV4-1 and TRBJ2-2; 7 nucleotides match TRBD1. CDR1 is MGHRA and CDR2 is YSYEKL in the germline V gene. The CDR3 sequence is 15 residues long. Trimming cost V 1 base and J 5 bases; bases outside gene matches: 4. The CDR3 protein is CASSQGQGWTGELFF. CDR3 sequence (DNA): TGCGCCAGCAGCCAAGGACAGGGTTGGACCGGGGAGCTGTTTTTT.

This clone was seen a single time. The chain couples TRBV7-9 to TRBJ2-1; D is ambiguous. Trimming cost V 1 base and J 10 bases, with 11 bases left between them. CDR1 is SEHNR, CDR2 FQNEAQ, per germline (reference sequence). This CDR3 contains 13 residues. CDR3 sequence (DNA): TGTGCCAGCAGCTTAGTCCCCCACTTAGAGCAGTTCTTC. It translates to CASSLVPHLEQFF. The full variable domain, completed using reference TRBV7-9 and TRBJ2-1, is DTGVSQNPRHKITKRGQNVTFRCDPISEHNRLYWYRQTLGQGPEFLTYFQNEAQLEKSRLLSDRFSAERPKGSFSTLEIQRTEQGDSAMYLCASSLVPHLEQFFGPGTRLTVL.

Here the CDR3 reads CASTPGQGDGEQYF. CDR3 bases: TGTGCCAGCACCCCGGGACAGGGAGATGGCGAGCAGTACTTC. The chain joins TRBV28 to TRBJ2-7; 9 bases line up with TRBD1. In germline, CDR1 is MDHEN, CDR2 SYDVKM. The CDR3 totals 14 residues. J was trimmed by 6 bases and V by 7 bases; bases with no gene match: 10. Combining the CDR3 with reference TRBV28 and TRBJ2-7 gives the whole variable domain DVKVTQSSRYLVKRTGEKVFLECVQDMDHENMFWYRQDPGLGLRLIYFSYDVKMKEKGDIPEGYSVSREKKERFSLILESASTNQTSMYLCASTPGQGDGEQYFGPGTRLTVT.

J is TRBJ2-7 and V is TRBV5-1; TRBD2 aligns across 11 bases. The germline V gene encodes CDR1 SGHRS and CDR2 YFSETQ. This CDR3 has 16 residues. V lost 4 bases, J lost 1 base, and 7 bases stayed unmatched. The CDR3 sequence is CASSVTSGSLSYEQYF. The DNA for the CDR3 is TGCGCCAGCAGCGTAACTAGCGGGAGCTTATCCTACGAGCAGTACTTC.